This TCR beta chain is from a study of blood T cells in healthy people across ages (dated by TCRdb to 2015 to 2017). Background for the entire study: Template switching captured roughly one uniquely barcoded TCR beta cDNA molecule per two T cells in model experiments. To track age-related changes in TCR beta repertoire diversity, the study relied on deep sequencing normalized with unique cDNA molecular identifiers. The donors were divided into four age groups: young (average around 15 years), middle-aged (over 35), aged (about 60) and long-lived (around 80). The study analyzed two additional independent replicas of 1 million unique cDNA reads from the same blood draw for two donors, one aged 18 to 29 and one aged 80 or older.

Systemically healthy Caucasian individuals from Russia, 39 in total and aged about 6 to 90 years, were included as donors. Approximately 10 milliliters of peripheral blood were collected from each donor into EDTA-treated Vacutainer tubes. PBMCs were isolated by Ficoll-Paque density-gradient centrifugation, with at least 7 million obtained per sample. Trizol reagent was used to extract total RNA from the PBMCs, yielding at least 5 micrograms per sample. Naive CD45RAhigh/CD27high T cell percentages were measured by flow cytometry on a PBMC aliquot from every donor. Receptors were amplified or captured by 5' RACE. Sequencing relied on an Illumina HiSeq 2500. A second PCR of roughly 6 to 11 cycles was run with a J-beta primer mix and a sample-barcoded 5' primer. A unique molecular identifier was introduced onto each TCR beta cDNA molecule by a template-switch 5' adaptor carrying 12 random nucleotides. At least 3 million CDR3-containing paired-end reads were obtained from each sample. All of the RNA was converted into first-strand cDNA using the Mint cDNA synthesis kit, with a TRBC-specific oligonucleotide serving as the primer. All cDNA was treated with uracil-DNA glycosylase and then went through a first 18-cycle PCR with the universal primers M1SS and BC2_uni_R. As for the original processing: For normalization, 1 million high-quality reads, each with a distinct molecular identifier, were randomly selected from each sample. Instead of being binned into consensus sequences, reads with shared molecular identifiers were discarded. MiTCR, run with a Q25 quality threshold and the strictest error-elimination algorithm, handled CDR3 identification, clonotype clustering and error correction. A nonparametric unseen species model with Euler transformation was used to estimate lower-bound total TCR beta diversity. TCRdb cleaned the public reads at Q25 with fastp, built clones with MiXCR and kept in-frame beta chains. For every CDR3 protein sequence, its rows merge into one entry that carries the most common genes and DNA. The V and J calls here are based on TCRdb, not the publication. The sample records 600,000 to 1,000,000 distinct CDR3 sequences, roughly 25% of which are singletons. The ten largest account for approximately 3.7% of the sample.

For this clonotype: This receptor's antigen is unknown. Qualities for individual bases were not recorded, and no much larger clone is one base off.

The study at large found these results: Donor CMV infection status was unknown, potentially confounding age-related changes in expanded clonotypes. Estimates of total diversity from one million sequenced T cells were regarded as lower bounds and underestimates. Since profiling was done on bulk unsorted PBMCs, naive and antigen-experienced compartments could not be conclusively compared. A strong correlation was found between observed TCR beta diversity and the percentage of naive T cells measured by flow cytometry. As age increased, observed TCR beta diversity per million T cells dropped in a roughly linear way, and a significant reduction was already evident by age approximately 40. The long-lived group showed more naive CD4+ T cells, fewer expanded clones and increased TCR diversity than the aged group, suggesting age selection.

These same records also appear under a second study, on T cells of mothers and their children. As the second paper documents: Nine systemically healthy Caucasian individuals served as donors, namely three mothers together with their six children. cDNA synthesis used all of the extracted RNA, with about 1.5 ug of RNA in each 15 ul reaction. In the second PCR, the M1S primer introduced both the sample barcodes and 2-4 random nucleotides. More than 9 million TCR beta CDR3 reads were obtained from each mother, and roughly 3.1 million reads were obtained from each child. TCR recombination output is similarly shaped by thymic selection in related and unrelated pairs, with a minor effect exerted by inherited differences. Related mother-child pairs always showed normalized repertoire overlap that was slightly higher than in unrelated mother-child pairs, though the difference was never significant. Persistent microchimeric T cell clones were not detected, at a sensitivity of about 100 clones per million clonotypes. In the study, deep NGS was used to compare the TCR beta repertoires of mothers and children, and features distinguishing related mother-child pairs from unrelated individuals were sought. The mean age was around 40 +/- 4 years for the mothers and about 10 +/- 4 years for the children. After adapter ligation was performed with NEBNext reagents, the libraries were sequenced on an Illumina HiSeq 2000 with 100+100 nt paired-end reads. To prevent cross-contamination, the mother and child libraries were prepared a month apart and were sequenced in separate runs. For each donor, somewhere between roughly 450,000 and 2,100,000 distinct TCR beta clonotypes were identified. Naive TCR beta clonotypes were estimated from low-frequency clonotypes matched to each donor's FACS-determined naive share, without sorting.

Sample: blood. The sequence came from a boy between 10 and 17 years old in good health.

The CDR3 region: CASSFSGTGPYEQYF. At the DNA level, the sequence is TGTGCCAGCAGTTTTTCCGGGACAGGGCCCTACGAGCAGTACTTC. The sequence is built from TRBV27 and TRBJ2-5, with 9 middle bases fitting TRBD1. The end of the DNA fits TRBJ2-7 better, so the J call may be wrong. Including cysteine and phenylalanine, the CDR3 has 15 amino acids. Of all the DNA, just the CDR3 is kept, 45 bases in frame from base 1. For CDR1 and CDR2, the germline V gene (reference sequence) lists MNHEY and SMNVEV.